This T cell receptor (beta chain) originates from a study of T cell responses to AZD1222 COVID-19 vaccine. Findings of the study overall: Among AZD1222 vaccinees, only five to seven were seropositive at baseline. Clonal diversity was possibly underestimated, and white British individuals and females predominated among donors.

Germline lookup yields CDR1 MNHNS and CDR2 SASEGT. The V end was cut by 3 bases, the J end by 8 bases, with 16 bases between. The CDR3 spans 14 residues. Turning to this clone: Antigen: not known.

The assay was immunoSEQ multiplex PCR, and TCRdb's table has in-frame clones only and misses some. The sample contains 100,000 to 150,000 clones, about nine tenths of which appear only once. Sequences were derived from peripheral blood, sampled on day 0 of AZD1222 vaccination. V is TRBV6-1 and J is TRBJ1-2; D remains unclear. This clonotype originated in an adult in good health. The CDR3 bases are TGTGCCAGCAGTGACAGGAAGGGTGTGAGCGGCTACACCTTC. Translating gives CASSDRKGVSGYTF.